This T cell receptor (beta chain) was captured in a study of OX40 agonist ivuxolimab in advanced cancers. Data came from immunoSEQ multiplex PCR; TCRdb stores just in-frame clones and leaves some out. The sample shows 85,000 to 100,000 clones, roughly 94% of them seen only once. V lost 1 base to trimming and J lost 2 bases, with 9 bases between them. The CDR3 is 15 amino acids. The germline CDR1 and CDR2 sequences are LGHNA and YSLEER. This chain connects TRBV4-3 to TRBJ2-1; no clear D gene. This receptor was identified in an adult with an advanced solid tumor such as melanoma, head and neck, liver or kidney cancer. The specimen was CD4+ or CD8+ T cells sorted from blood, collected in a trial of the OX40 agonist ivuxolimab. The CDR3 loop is CASSQVYGAYNEQFF. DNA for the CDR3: TGCGCCAGCAGCCAAGTTTACGGAGCCTACAATGAGCAGTTCTTC.